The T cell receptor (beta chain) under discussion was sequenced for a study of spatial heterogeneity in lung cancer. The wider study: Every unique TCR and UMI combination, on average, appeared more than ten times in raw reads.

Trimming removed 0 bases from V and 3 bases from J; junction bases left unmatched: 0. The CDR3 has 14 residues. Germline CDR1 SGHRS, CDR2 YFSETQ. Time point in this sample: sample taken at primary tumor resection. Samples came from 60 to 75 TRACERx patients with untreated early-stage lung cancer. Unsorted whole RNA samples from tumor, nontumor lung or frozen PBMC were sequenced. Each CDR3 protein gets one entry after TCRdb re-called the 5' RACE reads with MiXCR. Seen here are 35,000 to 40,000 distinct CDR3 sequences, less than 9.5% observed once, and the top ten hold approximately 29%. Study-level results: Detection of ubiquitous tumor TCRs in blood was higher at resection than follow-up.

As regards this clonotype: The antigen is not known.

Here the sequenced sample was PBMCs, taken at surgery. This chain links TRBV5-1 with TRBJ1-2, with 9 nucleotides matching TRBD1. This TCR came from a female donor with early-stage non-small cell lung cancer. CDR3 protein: CASSLGQGDYGYTF. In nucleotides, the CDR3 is TGCGCCAGCAGCTTGGGACAGGGGGACTATGGCTACACCTTC.